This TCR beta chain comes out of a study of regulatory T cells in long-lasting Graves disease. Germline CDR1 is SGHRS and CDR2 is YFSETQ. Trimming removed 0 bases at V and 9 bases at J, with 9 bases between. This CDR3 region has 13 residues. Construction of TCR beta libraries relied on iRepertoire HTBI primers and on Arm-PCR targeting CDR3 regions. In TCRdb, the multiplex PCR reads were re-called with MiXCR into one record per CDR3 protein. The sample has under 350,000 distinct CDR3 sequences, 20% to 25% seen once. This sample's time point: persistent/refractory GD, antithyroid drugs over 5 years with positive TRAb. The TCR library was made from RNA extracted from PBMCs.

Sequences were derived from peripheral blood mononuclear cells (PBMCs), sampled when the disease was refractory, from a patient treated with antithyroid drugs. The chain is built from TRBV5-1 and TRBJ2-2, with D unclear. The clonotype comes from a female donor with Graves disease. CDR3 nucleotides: TGCGCCAGCAGCTTGGGCGGACGGAGGGAGCTGTTTTTT. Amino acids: CASSLGGRRELFF.